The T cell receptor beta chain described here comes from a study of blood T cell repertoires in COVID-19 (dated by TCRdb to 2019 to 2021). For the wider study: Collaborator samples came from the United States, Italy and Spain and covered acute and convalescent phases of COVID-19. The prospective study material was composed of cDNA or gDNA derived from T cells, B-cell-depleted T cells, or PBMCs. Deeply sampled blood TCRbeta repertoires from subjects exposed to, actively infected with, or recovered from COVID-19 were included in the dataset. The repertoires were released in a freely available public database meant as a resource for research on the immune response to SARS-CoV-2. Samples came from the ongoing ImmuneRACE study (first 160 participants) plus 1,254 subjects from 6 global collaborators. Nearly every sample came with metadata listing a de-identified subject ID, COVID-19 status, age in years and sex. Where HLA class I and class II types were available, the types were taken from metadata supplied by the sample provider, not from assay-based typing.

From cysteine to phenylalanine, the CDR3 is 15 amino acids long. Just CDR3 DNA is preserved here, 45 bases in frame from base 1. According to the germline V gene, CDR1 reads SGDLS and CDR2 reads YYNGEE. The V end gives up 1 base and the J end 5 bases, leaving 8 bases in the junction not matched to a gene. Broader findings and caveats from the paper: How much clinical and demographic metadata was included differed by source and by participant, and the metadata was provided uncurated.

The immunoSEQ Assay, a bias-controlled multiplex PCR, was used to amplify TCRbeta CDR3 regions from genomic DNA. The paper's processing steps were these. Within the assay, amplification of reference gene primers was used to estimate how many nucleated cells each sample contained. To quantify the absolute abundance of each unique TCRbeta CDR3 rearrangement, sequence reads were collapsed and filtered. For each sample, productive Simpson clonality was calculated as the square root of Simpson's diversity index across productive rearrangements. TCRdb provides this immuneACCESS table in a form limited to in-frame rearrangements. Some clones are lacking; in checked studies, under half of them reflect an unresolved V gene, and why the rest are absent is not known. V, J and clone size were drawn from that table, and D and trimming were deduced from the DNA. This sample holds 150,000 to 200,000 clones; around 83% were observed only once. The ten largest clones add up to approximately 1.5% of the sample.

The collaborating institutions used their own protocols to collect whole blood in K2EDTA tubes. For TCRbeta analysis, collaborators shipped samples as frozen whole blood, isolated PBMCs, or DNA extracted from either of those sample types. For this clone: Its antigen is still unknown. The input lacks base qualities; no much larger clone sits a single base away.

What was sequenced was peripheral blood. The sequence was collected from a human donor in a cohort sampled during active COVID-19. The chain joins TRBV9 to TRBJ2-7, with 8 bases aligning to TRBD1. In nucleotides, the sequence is TGTGCCAGCAGCGTACAGGACAGGGCAGCCCACGAGCAGTACTTC. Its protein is CASSVQDRAAHEQYF.